One and the same sample provided the 22 T cell receptor beta chains below, sequenced in a study of shared clonotypes between healthy human individuals. Only in-frame clones appear in the TCRdb table, and some are missing; sequencing was by immunoSEQ multiplex PCR. The sample gives more than 2,000,000 clones, more than 80% of which show up once; over 0.12% is in the top ten. The specimen was naive CD4+ T cells sorted from blood. Subset denoted: CD45RA+ positively selected. The receptor set was obtained from a man between 18 and 35 years old in good health.

The chain couples TRBV2 to TRBJ2-5; 8 bases line up with TRBD2. Germline trimming cut 4 bases from V and 2 bases from J; bases unmatched to any gene: 9. The length of the CDR3 is 16 residues. Germline CDR1 is SNHLY and CDR2 is FYNNEI. As DNA, the CDR3 is TGTGCCAGCAGTGTAGGGCTAGCGGGTTTACAAGAGACCCAGTACTTC. Translated, it gives CASSVGLAGLQETQYF. Looking up the rest from reference TRBV2 and TRBJ2-5 gives the full variable domain: EPEVTQTPSHQVTQMGQEVILRCVPISNHLYFYWYRQILGQKVEFLVSFYNNEISEKSEIFDDQFSVERPDGSNFTLKIRSTKLEDSAMYFCASSVGLAGLQETQYFGPGTRLLVL.

This chain's CDR3 is CASSYPGDSGEQFF. The CDR3 region has the DNA TGTGCCAGCAGTTACCCAGGGGATTCCGGTGAGCAGTTCTTC. The chain combines TRBV6-5 with TRBJ2-1; tentative D call: TRBD1 (6 bases). Per germline, CDR1 MNHEY and CDR2 SVGAGI. Between the trimmed V and J ends, which lost 2 bases and 9 bases, there was a span of 14 bases. The CDR3 is made up of 14 amino acids.

The chain is built from TRBV13 and TRBJ2-7, with 11 bases identical to TRBD2. V dropped 4 bases and J dropped 3; count of bases not matched to a gene: 14. CDR3 length: 18 amino acids. Germline V gene sequence: CDR1 PRHDT, CDR2 FYEKMQ (reference sequence). The DNA for the CDR3 is TGTGCCAGCAGCTCCTTATTCATTAGCGGGGGGGCCGACTACGAGCAGTACTTC. Protein: CASSSLFISGGADYEQYF. The whole variable domain, remainder taken from reference TRBV13 and TRBJ2-7, is AAGVIQSPRHLIKEKRETATLKCYPIPRHDTVYWYQQGPGQDPQFLISFYEKMQSDKGSIPDRFSAQQFSDYHSELNMSSLELGDSALYFCASSSLFISGGADYEQYFGPGTRLTVT.

The chain recombines TRBV2 with TRBJ1-5, with D hard to call. V was shortened by 0 bases and J by 1 base, with 7 bases between the two germline ends. The V gene's germline CDR1 is SNHLY and CDR2 FYNNEI. This CDR3 contains 15 residues. Written as DNA, the CDR3 is TGTGCCAGCAGTGAAGCGCTAAGGAGCAATCAGCCCCAGCATTTT. Protein: CASSEALRSNQPQHF.

This rearrangement joins TRBV20-1 to TRBJ2-7, with TRBD1 identical over 7 bases. J gave up 7 bases and V 8 bases, and 8 bases lay outside the gene matches. Germline lookup yields CDR1 DFQATT and CDR2 SNEGSKA (reference sequence). The CDR3 is made up of 11 amino acids. In nucleotides, the CDR3 is TGCAGTAAGAACAGGGGCGGTGAGCAGTACTTC. This sequence encodes CSKNRGGEQYF.

The chain links TRBV11-2 to TRBJ1-1; D possibly corresponds to TRBD1 (6 bases). Trimming shortened V by 7 bases and J by 11 bases, and 20 bases separated the two germline ends. The germline CDR1 and CDR2 sequences are SGHAT and FQNNGV. This CDR3 region has 13 residues. The CDR3 nucleotides read TGTGCCAGCACCCCTTACGGGACATTAAAGGCTTTCTTT. Translated, it gives CASTPYGTLKAFF. Drawing the rest from reference TRBV11-2 and TRBJ1-1, the complete variable domain is EAGVAQSPRYKIIEKRQSVAFWCNPISGHATLYWYQQILGQGPKLLIQFQNNGVVDDSQLPKDRFSAERLKGVDSTLKIQPAKLEDSAVYLCASTPYGTLKAFFGQGTRLTVV.

This chain joins TRBV7-9 and TRBJ1-2; D ambiguous. The CDR3 spans 14 residues. CDR1 and CDR2 from the germline V gene are SEHNR and FQNEAQ (reference sequence). Between the trimmed V and J ends, which lost 3 bases and 6 bases, there was a span of 14 bases. The CDR3 DNA is TGTGCCAGCAGCTTGATGTCTATGGCCGATGGCTACACCTTC. It yields the protein CASSLMSMADGYTF.

This chain joins TRBV12-1 and TRBJ2-7. TRBV12-1 counts as a pseudogene. The CDR3 runs 14 residues. CDR3 loop: CASSFAPPSYEQYF. DNA of the CDR3: TGTGCCAGCAGCTTTGCCCCACCCTCCTACGAGCAGTACTTC.

In this sample, this clone turned up once. This chain joins TRBV11-3 and TRBJ2-5; the D gene is possibly TRBD1 (6 bases). Germline V gene sequence: CDR1 SGHNT, CDR2 YENEEA. V was cut by 5 bases and J by 5 bases, with 15 bases left in between. The CDR3 length is 14 residues. The CDR3 protein is CASSPQTGSETQYF. CDR3 bases: TGTGCCAGCAGCCCTCAAACAGGGTCCGAGACCCAGTACTTC.

The V gene is TRBV5-1, the J gene TRBJ2-3, with 14 bases that match TRBD2. J was trimmed by 10 bases and V by 4 bases; bases with no gene match: 8. Germline V lookup: CDR1 SGHRS, CDR2 YFSETQ. CDR3 length: 15 amino acids. The CDR3, as DNA: TGCGCCAGCAGCCCGGGGACTAGCGGGAGTAGTGCGCAGTATTTT. Translation gives CASSPGTSGSSAQYF. Complete variable domain (other parts from reference TRBV5-1 and TRBJ2-3): KAGVTQTPRYLIKTRGQQVTLSCSPISGHRSVSWYQQTPGQGLQFLFEYFSETQRNKGNFPGRFSGRQFSNSRSEMNVSTLELGDSALYLCASSPGTSGSSAQYFGPGTRLTVL.

This sequence joins TRBV7-9 and TRBJ1-5; D remains unclear. This CDR3 spans 13 amino acids. In germline, CDR1 is SEHNR, CDR2 FQNEAQ (reference sequence). Between the trimmed V and J ends, which lost 5 bases and 2 bases, there was a span of 7 bases. The CDR3 sequence is CASSQEGNQPQHF. CDR3 coding DNA: TGTGCCAGCAGCCAGGAAGGCAATCAGCCCCAGCATTTT. The complete variable domain, with remaining parts taken from reference TRBV7-9 and TRBJ1-5, reads DTGVSQNPRHKITKRGQNVTFRCDPISEHNRLYWYRQTLGQGPEFLTYFQNEAQLEKSRLLSDRFSAERPKGSFSTLEIQRTEQGDSAMYLCASSQEGNQPQHFGDGTRLSIL.

The chain has TRBV6-4 and TRBJ1-3, with D tentatively TRBD1 (5 bases). Between the trimmed V and J ends, which lost 1 base and 7 bases, there was a span of 17 bases. Germline lookup yields CDR1 MRHNA and CDR2 SNTAGT. CDR3 size: 16 residues. The CDR3 protein is CASSDCPRELWNTIYF. The CDR3 DNA is TGTGCCAGCAGTGACTGCCCCAGGGAATTGTGGAACACCATATATTTT.

J is TRBJ1-6 and V is TRBV5-1, with TRBD1 identical over 7 bases. V lost 0 bases to trimming and J lost 4 bases; unmatched junction nucleotides: 1. Per the germline V gene, CDR1 is SGHRS and CDR2 is YFSETQ. The CDR3 has 15 residues. The CDR3 DNA follows: TGCGCCAGCAGCTTGGAGGGACAGTATAATTCACCCCTCCACTTT. Residues: CASSLEGQYNSPLHF.

This sequence joins TRBV11-2 and TRBJ2-5; 11 bases align to TRBD1. After removal of 3 bases from V and 4 bases from J, the junction contained 7 bases not matched to a gene. The CDR3 contains 16 residues. Per germline, CDR1 SGHAT and CDR2 FQNNGV. The CDR3 nucleotides read TGTGCCAGCAGCTTCTCGGGGGACAGGGGGAGAGAGACCCAGTACTTC. Encoded protein: CASSFSGDRGRETQYF.

J is TRBJ2-7 and V is TRBV28; D is unresolved. The germline V gene encodes CDR1 MDHEN and CDR2 SYDVKM. The CDR3 is made up of 16 amino acids. Deletions cut 5 bases from V and 3 bases from J, with 20 bases between. The CDR3 loop reads CASSGSIDRGYYEQYF. The CDR3 nucleotides are TGTGCCAGCAGTGGCTCTATCGATCGCGGATACTACGAGCAGTACTTC. The whole variable domain, remainder taken from reference TRBV28 and TRBJ2-7, is DVKVTQSSRYLVKRTGEKVFLECVQDMDHENMFWYRQDPGLGLRLIYFSYDVKMKEKGDIPEGYSVSREKKERFSLILESASTNQTSMYLCASSGSIDRGYYEQYFGPGTRLTVT.

This CDR3 reads CASSFHQGGAYTGELFF. For the CDR3, the DNA is TGTGCCAGCAGCTTTCACCAGGGGGGCGCTTACACCGGGGAGCTGTTTTTT. V gene TRBV7-9 combines with J gene TRBJ2-2; TRBD1 is a possible D gene (7 bases). This CDR3 comprises 17 residues. Trimming left V 3 bases short and J 3 bases short, with 17 bases between. Looked up from germline, CDR1 is SEHNR and CDR2 is FQNEAQ (reference sequence).

The rearrangement joins TRBV27 to TRBJ2-7; D might be TRBD1 (5 bases). With 6 bases removed from V and 1 base from J, the gap between germline ends came to 10 bases. Germline V gene data show CDR1 as MNHEY and CDR2 as SMNVEV (reference sequence). The CDR3 is 13 residues long. CDR3 in amino acids: CASRPDSSYEQYF. CDR3 sequence (DNA): TGTGCCAGCAGGCCAGACAGTTCCTACGAGCAGTACTTC.

V gene TRBV27 combines with J gene TRBJ2-1, with TRBD2 identical over 13 bases. V gave up 5 bases and J gave up 8 bases; unmatched junction bases: 9. Germline V gene sequence: CDR1 MNHEY, CDR2 SMNVEV (reference sequence). The CDR3 is 16 amino acids. The CDR3 coding sequence is TGTGCCAGCAGTCCGCGGACTAGCGGGAGTATCTATGAGCAGTTCTTC. Its protein product is CASSPRTSGSIYEQFF.

The genes are TRBV6-6 and TRBJ2-7; 9 bases are a match to TRBD1. V gave up 3 bases and J gave up 6 bases; unmatched junction bases: 12. Germline V gives CDR1 MNHNY, CDR2 SVGAGI (reference sequence). CDR3 length: 16 amino acids. In DNA form, the CDR3 reads TGTGCCAGCAGTTATCCCGGACAGGGGACCCCTGGCGAGCAGTACTTC. Its protein product is CASSYPGQGTPGEQYF.

The chain links TRBV14 to TRBJ1-6, with TRBD1 identical over 9 bases. CDR3 length equals 17 residues. CDR1 is SGHDN, CDR2 FVKESK, per germline. The V gene end was trimmed by 5 bases and the J gene end by 2 bases; junction bases not matched to a gene: 7. CDR3 protein: CASSRQGGRPYNSPLHF. CDR3 bases: TGTGCCAGCAGCAGACAGGGGGGCCGGCCCTATAATTCACCCCTCCACTTT.

This chain uses TRBV6-4 with TRBJ1-3; D is ambiguous. The V and J ends lost 6 bases and 0 bases respectively, with 6 bases between them. In germline, CDR1 is MRHNA, CDR2 SNTAGT. This CDR3 comprises 13 residues. The CDR3 protein is CASSESSGNTIYF. In DNA, the CDR3 is TGTGCCAGCAGCGAATCCTCTGGAAACACCATATATTTT.

With respect to this clone: Other DNA sequences from this sample encode an identical CDR3 as well. The gene calls are TRBV5-1 and TRBJ2-5, with 9 bases matching TRBD2. The CDR3 runs 15 residues. J lost 1 base, V lost 1 base, and 2 bases had no gene match. Germline V gene sequence: CDR1 SGHRS, CDR2 YFSETQ. The CDR3 DNA sequence: TGCGCCAGCAGCTTGAGTAGCGGGGGCCAAGAGACCCAGTACTTC. Protein sequence: CASSLSSGGQETQYF.